These T cell receptor beta chains were read from a single sample in a study of shared clonotypes between healthy human individuals. TCRdb keeps only in-frame clones here, not all; method: immunoSEQ multiplex PCR. Of fewer than 650,000 clones detected, about 79% appear once; the ten largest clones hold roughly 13%. Sequencing used PBMCs. Receptor source: a middle-aged woman in good health. Some clones in this sample may be carry-over from other donors' samples. CDR3s include the opening cysteine and the closing phenylalanine or tryptophan. The order of the fields is clone size, D gene, V gene, J gene, CDR3 protein, CDR3 DNA. A D gene is named only where the DNA matches it firmly. A clone size is listed for some rows: how often the clone was seen (once, few, many), or a class if it is expanded.

size: .
D: .
V: TRBV28
J: TRBJ1-1
CDR3: CASSLGRENTEAFF
DNA: TGTGCCAGCAGTTTAGGCAGGGAAAACACTGAAGCTTTCTTT

size: .
D: .
V: TRBV7-8
J: TRBJ2-7
CDR3: CASSSTRGGTGQYF
DNA: TGTGCCAGCAGCTCAACCAGGGGAGGTACGGGGCAGTACTTC

size: few
D: .
V: TRBV20-1
J: TRBJ2-1
CDR3: CSAGLTYEQFF
DNA: TGCAGTGCGGGGCTGACTTATGAGCAGTTCTTC

size: .
D: .
V: TRBV1
J: TRBJ2-1
CDR3: CTSSYACIKVADNNEQFF
DNA: .

size: many
D: .
V: TRBV4-1
J: TRBJ1-5
CDR3: CASSQAEYSNQPQHF
DNA: TGCGCCAGCAGCCAAGCGGAATATAGCAATCAGCCCCAGCATTTT

size: .
D: .
V: TRBV10-2
J: TRBJ2-5
CDR3: CASSEATLKETQYF
DNA: TGCGCCAGCAGTGAGGCGACTTTGAAGGAGACCCAGTACTTC

size: .
D: .
V: TRBV28
J: TRBJ1-4
CDR3: CASLVSGANEKLVF
DNA: TGTGCCAGCCTTGTATCCGGGGCTAATGAAAAACTGGTTTTT

size: .
D: .
V: TRBV28
J: TRBJ1-5
CDR3: CASSLPPYNQPQHF
DNA: TGTGCCAGCAGTTTACCCCCATACAATCAGCCCCAGCATTTT

size: .
D: .
V: TRBV19
J: TRBJ2-1
CDR3: CASRGTPPGHEQFF
DNA: TGTGCCAGTAGGGGGACACCTCCCGGGCATGAGCAGTTCTTC

size: .
D: .
V: TRBV5-4
J: TRBJ2-7
CDR3: CASSLLVDPSYEQYF
DNA: TGTGCCAGCAGCTTGCTCGTCGACCCGTCCTACGAGCAGTACTTC

size: .
D: TRBD1
V: TRBV5-1
J: TRBJ2-1
CDR3: CASSLGQGTYNEQFF
DNA: TGCGCCAGCAGCTTAGGACAGGGGACTTACAATGAGCAGTTCTTC

size: .
D: .
V: TRBV20-1
J: TRBJ2-3
CDR3: CSATRTDTQYF
DNA: TGCAGTGCTACCCGCACAGATACGCAGTATTTT

size: .
D: .
V: TRBV7-2
J: TRBJ1-4
CDR3: CASSLRKGRNEKLFF
DNA: TGTGCCAGCAGCTTACGAAAGGGCCGTAATGAAAAACTGTTTTTT

size: .
D: TRBD2
V: TRBV4-2
J: TRBJ2-2
CDR3: CASSQAVLAGDAGELFF
DNA: TGTGCCAGCAGCCAAGCGGTACTAGCGGGAGACGCCGGGGAGCTGTTTTTT

size: .
D: .
V: TRBV7-8
J: TRBJ1-2
CDR3: CASSSQVGDYGYTF
DNA: TGTGCCAGCAGCTCCCAGGTGGGAGACTATGGCTACACCTTC

size: .
D: .
V: TRBV7-8
J: TRBJ2-5
CDR3: CASSLGTAQETQYF
DNA: TGTGCCAGCAGCTTAGGGACTGCTCAAGAGACCCAGTACTTC

size: .
D: TRBD1
V: TRBV5-1
J: TRBJ2-5
CDR3: CASSLSGQGMMETQYF
DNA: TGCGCCAGCAGCCTGTCGGGACAGGGGATGATGGAGACCCAGTACTTC

size: .
D: TRBD2
V: TRBV27
J: TRBJ2-1
CDR3: CASSKLAVPYNEQFF
DNA: TGTGCCAGCAGTAAACTAGCGGTCCCATACAATGAGCAGTTCTTC

size: .
D: .
V: TRBV18
J: TRBJ2-1
CDR3: CASSPVTQGEQFF
DNA: TGTGCCAGCTCACCAGTCACGCAGGGTGAGCAGTTCTTC

size: .
D: .
V: TRBV28
J: TRBJ2-1
CDR3: CASSSRLVSEQFF
DNA: TGTGCCAGCAGTTCCAGACTAGTTTCTGAGCAGTTCTTC

size: once
D: .
V: TRBV18
J: TRBJ2-2
CDR3: CASSENPQTDTGELFF
DNA: TGTGCCAGCTCAGAGAATCCTCAAACCGACACCGGGGAGCTGTTTTTT

size: few
D: TRBD2
V: TRBV28
J: TRBJ2-1
CDR3: CASRTTSGRAYEQFF
DNA: TGTGCCAGCAGAACCACTAGCGGGAGGGCCTATGAGCAGTTCTTC

size: .
D: .
V: TRBV20-1
J: TRBJ1-2
CDR3: CSAEDNYGYTF
DNA: TGCAGTGCTGAGGATAACTATGGCTACACCTTC

size: .
D: .
V: TRBV7-9
J: TRBJ2-7
CDR3: CASSLSEKQYF
DNA: TGTGCCAGCAGCTTGTCGGAAAAGCAGTACTTC

size: .
D: .
V: TRBV5-4
J: TRBJ2-5
CDR3: CASSSQETQYF
DNA: TGTGCCAGCAGCTCCCAAGAGACCCAGTACTTC

size: .
D: .
V: TRBV18
J: TRBJ2-1
CDR3: CASSPIQGHNEQFF
DNA: TGTGCCAGCTCACCAATACAGGGCCACAATGAGCAGTTCTTC